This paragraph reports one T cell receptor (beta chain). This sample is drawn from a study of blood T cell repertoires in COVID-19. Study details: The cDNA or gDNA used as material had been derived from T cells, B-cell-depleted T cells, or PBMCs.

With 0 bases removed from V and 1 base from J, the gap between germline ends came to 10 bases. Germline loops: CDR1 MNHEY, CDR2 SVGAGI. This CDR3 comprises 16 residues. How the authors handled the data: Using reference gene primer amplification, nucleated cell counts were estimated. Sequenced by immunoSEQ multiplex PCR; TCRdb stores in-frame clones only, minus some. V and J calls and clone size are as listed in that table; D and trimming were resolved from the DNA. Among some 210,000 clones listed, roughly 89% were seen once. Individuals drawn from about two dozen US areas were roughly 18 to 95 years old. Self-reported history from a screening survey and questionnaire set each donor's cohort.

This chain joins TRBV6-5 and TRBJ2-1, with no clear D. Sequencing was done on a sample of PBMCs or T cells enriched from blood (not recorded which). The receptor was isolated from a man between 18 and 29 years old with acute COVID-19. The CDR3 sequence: CASSYSIRQSYNEQFF. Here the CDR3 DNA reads TGTGCCAGCAGTTACTCGATACGCCAGTCCTACAATGAGCAGTTCTTC.